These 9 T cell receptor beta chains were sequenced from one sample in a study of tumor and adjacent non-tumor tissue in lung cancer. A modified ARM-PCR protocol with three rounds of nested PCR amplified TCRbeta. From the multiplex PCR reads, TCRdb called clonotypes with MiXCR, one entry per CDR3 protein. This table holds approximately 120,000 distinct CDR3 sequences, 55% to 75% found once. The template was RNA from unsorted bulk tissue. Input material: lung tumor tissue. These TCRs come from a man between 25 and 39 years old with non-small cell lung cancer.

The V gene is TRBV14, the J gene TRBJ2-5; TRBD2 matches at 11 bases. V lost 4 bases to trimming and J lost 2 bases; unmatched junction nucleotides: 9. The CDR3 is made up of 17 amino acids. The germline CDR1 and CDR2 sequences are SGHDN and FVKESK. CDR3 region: CASSPGTSGTLQETQYF. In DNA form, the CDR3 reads TGTGCCAGCAGCCCTGGGACTAGCGGAACCCTTCAAGAGACCCAGTACTTC.

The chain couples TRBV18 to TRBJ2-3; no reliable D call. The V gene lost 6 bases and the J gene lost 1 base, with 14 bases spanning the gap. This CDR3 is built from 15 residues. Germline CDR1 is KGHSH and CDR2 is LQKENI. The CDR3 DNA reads TGTGCCAGCTCGCCATTCGCTCGAGGCACAGATACGCAGTATTTT. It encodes CASSPFARGTDTQYF. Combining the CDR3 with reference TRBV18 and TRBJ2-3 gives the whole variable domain NAGVMQNPRHLVRRRGQEARLRCSPMKGHSHVYWYRQLPEEGLKFMVYLQKENIIDESGMPKERFSAEFPKEGPSILRIQQVVRGDSAAYFCASSPFARGTDTQYFGPGTRLTVL.

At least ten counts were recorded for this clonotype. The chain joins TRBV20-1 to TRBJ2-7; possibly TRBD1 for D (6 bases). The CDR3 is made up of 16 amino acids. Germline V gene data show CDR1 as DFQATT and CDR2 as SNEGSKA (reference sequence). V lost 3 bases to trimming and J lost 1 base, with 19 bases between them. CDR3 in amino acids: CSASDPGDTLSYEQYF. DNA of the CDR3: TGCAGTGCTAGTGATCCTGGGGACACACTTTCCTACGAGCAGTACTTC.

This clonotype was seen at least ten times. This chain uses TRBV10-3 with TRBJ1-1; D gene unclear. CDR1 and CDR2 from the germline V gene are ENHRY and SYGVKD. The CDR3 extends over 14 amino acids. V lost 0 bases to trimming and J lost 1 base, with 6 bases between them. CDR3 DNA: TGTGCCATCAGTGAGTCGGGGAGGAACACTGAAGCTTTCTTT. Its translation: CAISESGRNTEAFF.

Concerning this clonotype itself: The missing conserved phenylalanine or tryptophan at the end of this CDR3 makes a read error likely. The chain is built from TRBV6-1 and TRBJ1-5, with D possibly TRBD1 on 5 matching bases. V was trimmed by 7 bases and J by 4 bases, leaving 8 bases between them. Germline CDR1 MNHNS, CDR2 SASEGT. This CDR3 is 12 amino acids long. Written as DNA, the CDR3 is TGTGCCAGCACGGGGGATAATCAGCCCCAGCATTAT. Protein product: CASTGDNQPQHY.

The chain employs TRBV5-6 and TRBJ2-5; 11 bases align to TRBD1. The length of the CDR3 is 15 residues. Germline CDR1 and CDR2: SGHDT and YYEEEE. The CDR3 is CTSSLGQGVWKTQYF. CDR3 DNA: TGTACTAGCAGCTTGGGACAGGGGGTGTGGAAGACCCAGTACTTC.

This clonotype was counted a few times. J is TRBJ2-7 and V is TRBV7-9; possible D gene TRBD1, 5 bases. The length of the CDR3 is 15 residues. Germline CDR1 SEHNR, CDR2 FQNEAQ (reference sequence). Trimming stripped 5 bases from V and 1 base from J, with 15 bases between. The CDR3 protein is CASSPGDRPSYEQYF. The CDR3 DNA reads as TGTGCCAGCAGCCCCGGTGACAGACCGTCCTACGAGCAGTACTTC.

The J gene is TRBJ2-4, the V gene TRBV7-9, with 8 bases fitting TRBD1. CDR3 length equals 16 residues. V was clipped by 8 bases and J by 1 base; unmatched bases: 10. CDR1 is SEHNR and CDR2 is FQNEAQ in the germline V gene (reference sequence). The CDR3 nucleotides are TGTGCCAGCGGTTCAGAGGACAGGGATGCCAAAAACATTCAGTACTTC. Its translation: CASGSEDRDAKNIQYF.

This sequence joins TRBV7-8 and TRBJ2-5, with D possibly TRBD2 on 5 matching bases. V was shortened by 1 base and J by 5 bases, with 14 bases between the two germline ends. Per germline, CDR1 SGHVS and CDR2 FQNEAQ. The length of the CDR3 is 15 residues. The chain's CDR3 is CASSLETGKWETQYF. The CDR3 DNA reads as TGTGCCAGCAGCTTAGAAACGGGGAAGTGGGAGACCCAGTACTTC.